One and the same sample provided the 3 T cell receptor beta chains below, sequenced in a study of blood T cells in healthy people across ages. A sample-barcoded 5' primer and a J-beta primer mix were used in a second PCR of roughly 6 to 11 cycles. TCRdb itself ran the 5' RACE reads through MiXCR, one entry per CDR3 protein. The sample records fewer than 900,000 distinct CDR3 sequences, 35% to 40% being singletons. Sequencing was performed on blood. The source of these receptors is a man between 18 and 29 years old in good health.

This chain uses TRBV6-2 or TRBV6-3 with TRBJ1-1, with D uncertain. The CDR3 sequence is 14 residues long. Trimming took off 10 bases at V and 0 bases at J, with 15 bases between the two ends. The germline gives CDR1 MNHEY, CDR2 SVGEGT. CDR3 nucleotides: TGTGCCACCGAAGTTCTGGGGATGAACACTGAAGCTTTCTTT. It codes for CATEVLGMNTEAFF.

With respect to this clonotype: The junction and the germline gene differ at one end; a read error may be behind it. CDR3 in DNA: TGTACCAGCAGCGCGACGACAGGGAACACCGGGGAGCTGTTTTTT. Protein product: CTSSATTGNTGELFF. The chain recombines TRBV9 with TRBJ2-2; maybe TRBD1 (6 bases). The CDR3 length is 15 residues. Germline CDR1 is SGDLS and CDR2 is YYNGEE.

The chain links TRBV9 to TRBJ2-3; unclear D gene. Trimming cost V 4 bases and J 1 base, with 13 bases left between them. The CDR3 length is 15 residues. Germline loops: CDR1 SGDLS, CDR2 YYNGEE. The CDR3 here is CASSPMFQGTDTQYF. CDR3 DNA: TGTGCCAGCAGCCCAATGTTCCAGGGCACAGATACGCAGTATTTT.